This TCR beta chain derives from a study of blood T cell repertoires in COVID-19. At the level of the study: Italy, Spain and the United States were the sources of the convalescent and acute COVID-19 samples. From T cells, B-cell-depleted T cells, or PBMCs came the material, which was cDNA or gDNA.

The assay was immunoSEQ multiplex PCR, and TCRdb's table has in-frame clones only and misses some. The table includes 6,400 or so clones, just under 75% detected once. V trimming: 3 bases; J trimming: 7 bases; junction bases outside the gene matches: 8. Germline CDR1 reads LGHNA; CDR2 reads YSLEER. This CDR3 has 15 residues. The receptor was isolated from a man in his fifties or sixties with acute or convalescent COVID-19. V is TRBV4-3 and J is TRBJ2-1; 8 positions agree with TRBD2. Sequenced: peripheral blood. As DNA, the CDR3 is TGCGCCAGCAGCCATCCGGGACTAGTGGGTAATGAGCAGTTCTTC. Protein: CASSHPGLVGNEQFF.